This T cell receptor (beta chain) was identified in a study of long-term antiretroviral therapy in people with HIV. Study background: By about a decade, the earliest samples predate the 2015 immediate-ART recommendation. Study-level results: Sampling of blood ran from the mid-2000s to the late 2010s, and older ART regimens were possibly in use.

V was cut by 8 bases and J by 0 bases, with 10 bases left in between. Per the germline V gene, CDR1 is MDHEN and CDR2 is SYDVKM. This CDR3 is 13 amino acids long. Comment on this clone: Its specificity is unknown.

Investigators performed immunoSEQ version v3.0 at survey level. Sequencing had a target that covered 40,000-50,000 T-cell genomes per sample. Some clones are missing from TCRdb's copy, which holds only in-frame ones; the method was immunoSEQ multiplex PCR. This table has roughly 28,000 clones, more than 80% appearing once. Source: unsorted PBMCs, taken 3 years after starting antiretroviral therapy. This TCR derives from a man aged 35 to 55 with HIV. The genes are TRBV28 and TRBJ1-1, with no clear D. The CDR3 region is CASLTYLNTEAFF. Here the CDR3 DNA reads TGTGCCAGCCTTACCTATTTGAACACTGAAGCTTTCTTT.